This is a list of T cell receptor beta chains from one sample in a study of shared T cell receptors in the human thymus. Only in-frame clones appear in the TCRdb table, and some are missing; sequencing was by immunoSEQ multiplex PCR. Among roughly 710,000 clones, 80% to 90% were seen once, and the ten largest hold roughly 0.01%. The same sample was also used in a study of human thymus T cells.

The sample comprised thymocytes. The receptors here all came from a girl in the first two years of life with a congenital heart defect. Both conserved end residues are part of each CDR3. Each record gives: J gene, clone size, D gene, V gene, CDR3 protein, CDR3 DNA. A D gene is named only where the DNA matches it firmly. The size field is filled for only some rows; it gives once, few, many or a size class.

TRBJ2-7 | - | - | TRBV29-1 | CSLIGGGGEQYF | TGCAGCCTGATTGGAGGGGGGGGCGAGCAGTACTTC
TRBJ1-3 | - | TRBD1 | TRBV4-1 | CASSPHSTRGPTAGNTIYF | TGCGCCAGCAGCCCCCACAGCACTAGGGGGCCGACTGCTGGAAACACCATATATTTT
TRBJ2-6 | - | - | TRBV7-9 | CASSLVGGPSGANVLTF | TGTGCCAGCAGCTTAGTGGGTGGGCCCTCTGGGGCCAACGTCCTGACTTTC
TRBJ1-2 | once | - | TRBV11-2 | CASSLDRPNYGYTF | TGTGCCAGCAGCCTCGACAGGCCTAACTATGGCTACACCTTC
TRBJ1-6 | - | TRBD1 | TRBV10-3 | CAISGEDRGPNSPLHF | TGTGCCATCAGTGGAGAGGACAGGGGTCCAAATTCACCCCTCCACTTT
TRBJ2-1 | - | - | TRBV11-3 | CASSPGISYHNEQFF | TGTGCCAGCAGCCCGGGGATTAGCTACCACAATGAGCAGTTCTTC
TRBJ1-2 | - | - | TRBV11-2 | CASSRTLETGAATNYGYTF | TGTGCCAGCAGCCGAACCCTCGAGACAGGAGCCGCTACTAACTATGGCTACACCTTC
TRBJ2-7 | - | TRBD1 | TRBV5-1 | CASSFRDRGPPSSSYEQYF | TGCGCCAGCAGCTTTCGGGACAGGGGCCCCCCTTCCTCCTCCTACGAGCAGTACTTC
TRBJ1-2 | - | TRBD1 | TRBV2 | CARLERTGSWGYGYTF | TGTGCCAGGTTGGAAAGGACAGGCTCTTGGGGCTATGGCTACACCTTC
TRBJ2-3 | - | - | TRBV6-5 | CASRPDRFTDTQYF | TGTGCCAGCAGGCCCGACAGGTTCACAGATACGCAGTATTTT
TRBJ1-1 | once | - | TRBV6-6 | CASTPPVTNTEAFF | TGTGCCAGCACCCCCCCGGTCACTAACACTGAAGCTTTCTTT
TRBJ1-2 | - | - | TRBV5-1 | CASSYQTRPNYGYTF | TGCGCCAGCAGCTACCAGACAAGGCCCAACTATGGCTACACCTTC
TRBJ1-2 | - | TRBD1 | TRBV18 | CASSPTGDYGYTF | TGTGCCAGCTCACCCACAGGGGACTATGGCTACACCTTC
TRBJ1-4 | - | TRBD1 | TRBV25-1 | CASSEQAGQGNEKLFF | TGTGCCAGCAGTGAACAGGCCGGACAGGGGAATGAAAAACTGTTTTTT
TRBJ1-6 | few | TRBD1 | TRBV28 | CASSSHLDPQGLSGSPLHF | TGTGCCAGCAGTTCCCACCTGGACCCACAGGGGCTGTCTGGTTCACCCCTCCACTTT
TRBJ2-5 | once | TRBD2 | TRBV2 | CASSSPSGGNETQYF | TGTGCCAGCAGTTCCCCTAGCGGGGGGAATGAGACCCAGTACTTC
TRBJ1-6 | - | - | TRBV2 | CASSEGWGVRNSYNSPLHF | TGTGCCAGCAGTGAGGGATGGGGAGTCAGGAACTCCTATAATTCACCCCTCCACTTT
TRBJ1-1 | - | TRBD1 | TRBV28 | CASSLYPGGEDTEAFF | TGTGCCAGCAGTTTATACCCAGGGGGCGAGGACACTGAAGCTTTCTTT
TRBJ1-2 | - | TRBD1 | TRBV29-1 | CSGEDRGDGYTF | TGCAGCGGGGAGGACAGGGGAGATGGCTACACCTTC
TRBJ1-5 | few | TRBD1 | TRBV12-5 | CASGLQREGDRGRGQPQHF | TGTGCTAGTGGTTTGCAGAGGGAGGGAGACAGGGGGCGCGGTCAGCCCCAGCATTTT
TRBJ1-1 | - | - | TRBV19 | CASSILEGRNTEAFF | TGTGCCAGTAGTATTTTGGAGGGCCGGAACACTGAAGCTTTCTTT
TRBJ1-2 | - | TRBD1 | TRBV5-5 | CASSLGTGPYGGYTF | TGTGCCAGCAGCTTGGGGACAGGCCCCTATGGCGGCTACACCTTC
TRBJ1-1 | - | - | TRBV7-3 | CASSLEGGTMNTEAFF | TGTGCCAGCAGCCTAGAGGGGGGGACCATGAACACTGAAGCTTTCTTT
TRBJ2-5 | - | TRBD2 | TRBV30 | CAWSPHLAGGGTQYF | TGTGCCTGGAGTCCACACCTAGCGGGGGGTGGGACCCAGTACTTC
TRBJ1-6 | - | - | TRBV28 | CASSLGGGGYNSPLHF | TGTGCCAGCAGTTTGGGGGGTGGGGGGTATAATTCACCCCTCCACTTT
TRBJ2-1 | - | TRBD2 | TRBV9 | CASSVNSGGAWNEQFF | TGTGCCAGCAGCGTAAATAGCGGGGGGGCCTGGAATGAGCAGTTCTTC
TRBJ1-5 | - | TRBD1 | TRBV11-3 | CASSPPDRAYSNQPQHF | TGTGCCAGCAGCCCCCCGGACAGGGCATATAGCAATCAGCCCCAGCATTTT
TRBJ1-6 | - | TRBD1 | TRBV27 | CASSLTAGTASNSPLHF | TGTGCCAGCAGTTTAACGGCCGGGACAGCCTCTAATTCACCCCTCCACTTT
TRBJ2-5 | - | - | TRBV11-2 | CASSLGGWETQYF | TGTGCCAGCAGCTTAGGAGGTTGGGAGACCCAGTACTTC
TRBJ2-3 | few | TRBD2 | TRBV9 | CASSVDSGGPPPPTDTQYF | TGTGCCAGCAGCGTAGATAGCGGGGGCCCCCCTCCCCCCACAGATACGCAGTATTTT
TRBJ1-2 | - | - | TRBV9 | CASSVEGNRVGDPTLGYTF | TGTGCCAGCAGCGTAGAGGGGAATAGAGTCGGAGACCCGACTTTAGGCTACACCTTC
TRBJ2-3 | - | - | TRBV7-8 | CASSSTRSPDTQYF | TGTGCCAGCAGCTCGACTAGGAGTCCAGATACGCAGTATTTT
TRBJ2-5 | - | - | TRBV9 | CASSGFGGDRDQETQYF | TGTGCCAGCAGCGGCTTCGGCGGGGACCGCGACCAAGAGACCCAGTACTTC
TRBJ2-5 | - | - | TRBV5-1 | CASSLSYGLAMRQETQYF | TGCGCCAGCAGCTTGAGTTATGGTTTAGCGATGAGGCAAGAGACCCAGTACTTC
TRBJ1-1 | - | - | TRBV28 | CASSSGRGNTEAFF | TGTGCCAGCAGCTCCGGACGGGGGAACACTGAAGCTTTCTTT
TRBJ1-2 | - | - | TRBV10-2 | CASRGGGGSPLNYGYTF | TGCGCCAGCCGGGGTGGGGGCGGTAGTCCCCTTAACTATGGCTACACCTTC
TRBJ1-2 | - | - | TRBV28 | CASSLEETRYGYTF | TGTGCCAGCAGTTTAGAAGAAACACGCTATGGCTACACCTTC
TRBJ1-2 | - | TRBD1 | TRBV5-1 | CASSTRTGTVEGYTF | TGCGCCAGCAGCACTAGGACAGGGACGGTGGAAGGCTACACCTTC
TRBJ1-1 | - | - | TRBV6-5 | CASKRSNTEAFF | TGTGCCAGCAAACGGAGTAACACTGAAGCTTTCTTT
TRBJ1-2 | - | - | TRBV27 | CASSFSRNYGYTF | TGTGCCAGCAGTTTTTCCCGGAACTATGGCTACACCTTC
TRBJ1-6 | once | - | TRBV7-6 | CASSFYKQPNSPLHF | TGTGCCAGCAGCTTTTATAAACAGCCTAATTCACCCCTCCACTTT
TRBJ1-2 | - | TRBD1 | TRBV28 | CASSPNRGRLGWDGYTF | TGTGCCAGCAGCCCTAACAGGGGGCGCTTAGGTTGGGATGGCTACACCTTC
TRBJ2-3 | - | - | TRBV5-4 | CASSLKSGSVTQYF | TGTGCCAGCAGCCTAAAATCCGGGTCCGTGACGCAGTATTTT
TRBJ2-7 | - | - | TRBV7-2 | CASSLARVYRFYEQYF | TGTGCCAGCAGCTTAGCTCGAGTATACAGGTTCTACGAGCAGTACTTC